This TCR beta chain is drawn from a study of T cell responses to AZD1222 COVID-19 vaccine. Remarks on this clone: The antigen is unknown.

Study conclusions and caveats: With two AZD1222 doses given, Spike-specific TCR breadth and depth both rose.

The trim removed 4 bases at V and 4 bases at J, leaving 5 bases unmatched. The CDR3 extends over 14 amino acids. Germline CDR1 SGHTA, CDR2 FQGNSA. Using immunoSEQ multiplex PCR, the repertoire was profiled, and TCRdb retains in-frame clones only, with some absent. This sample has about 260,000 clones, with approximately 93% found just once. J is TRBJ2-7 and V is TRBV7-2; 9 bases match TRBD1. The source was peripheral blood, collected on day 0 of AZD1222 vaccination. This receptor was identified in an adult in good health. The CDR3 DNA reads TGTGCCAGCAGCTCGAGGACAGGGGTTTACGAGCAGTACTTC. Amino acids: CASSSRTGVYEQYF.